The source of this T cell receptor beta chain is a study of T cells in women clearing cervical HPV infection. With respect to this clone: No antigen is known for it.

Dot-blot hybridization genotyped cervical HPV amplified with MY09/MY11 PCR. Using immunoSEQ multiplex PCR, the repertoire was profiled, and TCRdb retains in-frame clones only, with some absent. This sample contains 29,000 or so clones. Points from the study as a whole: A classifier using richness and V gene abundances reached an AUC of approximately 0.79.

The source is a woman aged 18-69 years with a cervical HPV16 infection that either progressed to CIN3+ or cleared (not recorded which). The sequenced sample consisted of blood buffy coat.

The CDR3 loop is CASSEPHTDTQYF. The CDR3 DNA, read in part, is TGTGCCAGCAGTGAACCCCACACGGATACG. The chain combines TRBV2 with TRBJ2-3; D call uncertain. The read comes to an end 3 residues before the CDR3 does, leaving the germline J gene to fill in the end. CDR3 size: 13 residues. Germline V gene sequence: CDR1 SNHLY, CDR2 FYNNEI. Trimming took 2 bases from V and 6 from J, leaving 9 bases between them.